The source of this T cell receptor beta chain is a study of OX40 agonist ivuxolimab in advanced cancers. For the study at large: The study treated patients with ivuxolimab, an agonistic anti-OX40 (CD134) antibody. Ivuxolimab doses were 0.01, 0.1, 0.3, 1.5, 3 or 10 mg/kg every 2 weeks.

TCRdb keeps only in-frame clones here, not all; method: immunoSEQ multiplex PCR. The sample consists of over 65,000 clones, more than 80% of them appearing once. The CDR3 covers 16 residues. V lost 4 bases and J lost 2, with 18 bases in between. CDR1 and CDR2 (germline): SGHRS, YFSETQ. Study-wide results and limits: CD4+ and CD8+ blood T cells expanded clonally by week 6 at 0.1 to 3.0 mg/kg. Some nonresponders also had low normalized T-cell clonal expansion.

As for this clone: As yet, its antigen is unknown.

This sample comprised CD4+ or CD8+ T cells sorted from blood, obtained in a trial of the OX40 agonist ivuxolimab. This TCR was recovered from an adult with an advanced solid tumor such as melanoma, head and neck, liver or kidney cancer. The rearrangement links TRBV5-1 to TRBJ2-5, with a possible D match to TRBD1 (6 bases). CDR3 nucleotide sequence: TGCGCCAGCAGCGCGACAGGCTGGGGATCACAAGAGACCCAGTACTTC. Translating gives CASSATGWGSQETQYF.